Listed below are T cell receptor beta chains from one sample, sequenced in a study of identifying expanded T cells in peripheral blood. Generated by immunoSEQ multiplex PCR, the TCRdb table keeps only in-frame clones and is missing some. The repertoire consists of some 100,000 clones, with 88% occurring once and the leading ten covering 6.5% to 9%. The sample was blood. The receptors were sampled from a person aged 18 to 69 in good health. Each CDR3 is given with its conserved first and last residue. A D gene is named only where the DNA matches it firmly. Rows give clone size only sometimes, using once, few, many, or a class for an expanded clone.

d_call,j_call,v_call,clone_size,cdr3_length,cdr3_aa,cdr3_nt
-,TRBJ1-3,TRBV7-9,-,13,CASSLMLGNTIYF,TGTGCCAGCAGCTTAATGCTGGGAAACACCATATATTTT
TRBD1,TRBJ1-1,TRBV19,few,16,CASSKGTGGVNTEAFF,TGTGCCAGTAGTAAAGGGACAGGGGGTGTGAACACTGAAGCTTTCTTT
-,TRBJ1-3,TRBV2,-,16,CASSAGMGGSGNTIYF,TGTGCCAGCAGTGCGGGTATGGGGGGGTCTGGAAACACCATATATTTT
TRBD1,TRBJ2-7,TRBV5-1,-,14,CASSSGTGTYEQYF,TGCGCCAGCAGCTCCGGGACAGGGACCTACGAGCAGTACTTC
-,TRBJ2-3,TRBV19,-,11,CASSMGLVQYF,TGTGCCAGTAGTATGGGTTTGGTGCAGTATTTT
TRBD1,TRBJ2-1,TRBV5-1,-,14,CASSSGQSRDEQFF,TGCGCCAGCAGCTCGGGACAGAGTAGGGATGAGCAGTTCTTC
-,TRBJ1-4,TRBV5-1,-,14,CASSFEGANEKLFF,TGCGCCAGCAGCTTCGAAGGGGCTAATGAAAAACTGTTTTTT
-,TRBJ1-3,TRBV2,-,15,CASSLRALGGNTIYF,TGTGCCAGCAGTCTGCGGGCCCTGGGAGGAAACACCATATATTTT
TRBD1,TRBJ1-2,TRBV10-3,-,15,CAISEPTGVDYGYTF,TGTGCCATCAGTGAGCCGACAGGGGTTGACTATGGCTACACCTTC
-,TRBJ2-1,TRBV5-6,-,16,CASSFDWTNTYNEQFF,TGTGCCAGCAGCTTCGATTGGACCAACACCTACAATGAGCAGTTCTTC
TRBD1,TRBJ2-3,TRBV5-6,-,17,CASSLSLGGTSTDTQYF,TGTGCCAGCAGCTTAAGCCTAGGGGGCACGAGCACAGATACGCAGTATTTT
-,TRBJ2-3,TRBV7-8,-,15,CASSPRGQAADTQYF,TGTGCCAGCAGCCCGAGGGGTCAGGCCGCAGATACGCAGTATTTT
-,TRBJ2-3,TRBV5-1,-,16,CASSLAQGIITDTQYF,TGCGCCAGCAGCTTGGCCCAAGGGATAATCACAGATACGCAGTATTTT
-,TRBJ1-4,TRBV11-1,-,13,CASTDGANEKLFF,TGTGCCAGCACGGACGGGGCTAATGAAAAACTGTTTTTT
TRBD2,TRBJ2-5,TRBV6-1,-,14,CASSEALARETQYF,TGTGCCAGCAGTGAAGCACTAGCGCGGGAGACCCAGTACTTC
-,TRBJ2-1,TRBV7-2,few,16,CASSLLGLPPYNEQFF,TGTGCCAGCAGCTTACTGGGTCTACCCCCCTACAATGAGCAGTTCTTC
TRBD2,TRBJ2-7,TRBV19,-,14,CASSSAREGYEQYF,TGTGCCAGTAGTTCGGCCAGGGAGGGCTACGAGCAGTACTTC
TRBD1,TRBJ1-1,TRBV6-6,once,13,CASGTGQNTEAFF,TGTGCCAGCGGGACAGGGCAGAACACTGAAGCTTTCTTT
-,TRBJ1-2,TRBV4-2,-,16,CASSQDPASLLYGYTF,TGTGCCAGCAGCCAAGATCCCGCTTCCCTGCTCTATGGCTACACCTTC
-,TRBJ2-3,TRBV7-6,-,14,CASSLGQTTDTQYF,TGTGCCAGCAGCTTAGGACAGACCACAGATACGCAGTATTTT
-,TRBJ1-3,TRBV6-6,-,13,CASSSFSGNTIYF,TGTGCCAGCAGTTCCTTCTCTGGAAACACCATATATTTT
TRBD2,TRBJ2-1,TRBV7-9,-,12,CASSLSGDEQFF,TGTGCCAGCAGCTTAAGCGGGGATGAGCAGTTCTTC
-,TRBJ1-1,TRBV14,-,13,CASSQGQITEAFF,TGTGCCAGCAGCCAAGGGCAGATCACTGAAGCTTTCTTT
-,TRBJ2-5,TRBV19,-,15,CASSIEGWERETQYF,TGTGCCAGTAGTATAGAGGGGTGGGAGAGGGAGACCCAGTACTTC
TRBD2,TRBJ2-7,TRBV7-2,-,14,CASSGLAGDYEQYF,TGTGCCAGCAGCGGACTAGCGGGAGACTACGAGCAGTACTTC
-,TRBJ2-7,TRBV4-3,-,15,CASSQEGLGSYEQYF,TGCGCCAGCAGCCAAGAGGGCCTGGGTTCCTACGAGCAGTACTTC
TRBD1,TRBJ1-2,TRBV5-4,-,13,CASSPWTGDGYTF,TGTGCCAGCAGCCCTTGGACAGGTGATGGCTACACCTTC
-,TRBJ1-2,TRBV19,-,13,CASTRAGNYGYTF,TGTGCCAGCACAAGGGCTGGCAACTATGGCTACACCTTC
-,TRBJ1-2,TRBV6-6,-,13,CASQHKDNYGYTF,TGTGCCAGCCAACACAAAGATAACTATGGCTACACCTTC
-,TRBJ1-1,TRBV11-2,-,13,CASSLRMDSEAFF,TGTGCCAGCAGCCTACGTATGGACAGTGAAGCTTTCTTT
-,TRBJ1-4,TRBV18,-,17,CASSSINQGATNEKLFF,TGTGCCAGCTCAAGCATAAACCAGGGTGCAACTAATGAAAAACTGTTTTTT
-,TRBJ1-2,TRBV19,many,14,CASSRGQTAYGYTF,TGTGCCAGTAGTAGGGGCCAGACGGCCTATGGCTACACCTTC
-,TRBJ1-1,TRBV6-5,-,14,CASSYGPANTEAFF,TGTGCCAGCAGTTACGGGCCGGCGAACACTGAAGCTTTCTTT
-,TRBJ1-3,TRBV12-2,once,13,CASRSKGGNTIYF,TGTGCAAGTCGCTCGAAGGGGGGAAACACCATATATTTT
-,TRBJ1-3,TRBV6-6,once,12,CASSPNGGTIYF,TGTGCCAGCAGTCCTAACGGGGGGACCATATATTTT
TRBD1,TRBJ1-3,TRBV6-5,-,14,CASRPDRGGNTIYF,TGTGCCAGCAGACCTGACAGGGGTGGAAACACCATATATTTT
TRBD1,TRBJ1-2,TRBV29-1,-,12,CSGGDRNYGYTF,TGCAGCGGGGGGGACAGGAACTATGGCTACACCTTC
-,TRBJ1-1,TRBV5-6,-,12,CASSPGPGEAFF,TGTGCCAGCAGCCCGGGACCGGGAGAAGCTTTCTTT
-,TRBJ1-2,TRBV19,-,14,CASTPGHNNYGYTF,TGTGCCAGTACCCCGGGACACAATAACTATGGCTACACCTTC
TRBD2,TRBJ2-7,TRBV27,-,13,CASWSSGSYEQYF,TGTGCCAGCTGGAGTAGCGGGAGTTACGAGCAGTACTTC
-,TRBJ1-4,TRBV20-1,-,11,CSARDGGKLFF,TGCAGTGCTAGAGATGGCGGTAAACTGTTTTTT
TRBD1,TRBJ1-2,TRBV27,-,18,CASRRPLELPGGSYGYTF,TGTGCCAGCAGGCGCCCTTTGGAGCTACCAGGGGGAAGCTATGGCTACACCTTC
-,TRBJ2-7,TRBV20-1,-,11,CSARWEYEQYF,TGCAGTGCTAGATGGGAATACGAGCAGTACTTC
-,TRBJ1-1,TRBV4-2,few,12,CASSQRGDEAFF,TGTGCCAGCAGCCAACGGGGGGACGAAGCTTTCTTT
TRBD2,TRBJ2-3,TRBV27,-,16,CASSLRSGGGTDTQYF,TGTGCCAGCAGTTTGCGGAGCGGGGGGGGCACAGATACGCAGTATTTT
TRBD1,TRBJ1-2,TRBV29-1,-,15,CSVALGTVSGYGYTF,TGCAGCGTCGCCCTCGGGACAGTTTCTGGTTACGGCTACACCTTC
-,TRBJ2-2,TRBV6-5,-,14,CASTNSLNTGELFF,TGTGCCAGCACCAACTCTCTCAACACCGGGGAGCTGTTTTTT
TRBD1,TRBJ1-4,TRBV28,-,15,CASSPQGQGNEKLFF,TGTGCCAGCAGTCCCCAGGGACAGGGTAATGAAAAACTGTTTTTT
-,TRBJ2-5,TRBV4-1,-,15,CASSQDLWGWETQYF,TGCGCCAGCAGCCAAGATCTCTGGGGGTGGGAGACCCAGTACTTC
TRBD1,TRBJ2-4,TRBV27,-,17,CASSQAGTGLAKNIQYF,TGTGCCAGCAGTCAAGCCGGGACAGGCCTAGCCAAAAACATTCAGTACTTC
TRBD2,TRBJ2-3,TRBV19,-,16,CASSRGLVGNTDTQYF,TGTGCCAGTAGTAGGGGACTAGTCGGAAACACAGATACGCAGTATTTT
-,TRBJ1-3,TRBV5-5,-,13,CASSSSRVGTIYF,TGTGCCAGCAGCTCGTCCCGGGTGGGCACCATATATTTT
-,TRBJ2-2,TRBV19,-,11,CASSMAGELFF,TGTGCCAGTAGTATGGCCGGGGAGCTGTTTTTT
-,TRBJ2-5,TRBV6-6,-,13,CASMGVIQETQYF,TGTGCCAGCATGGGGGTTATCCAAGAGACCCAGTACTTC
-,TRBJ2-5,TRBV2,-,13,CASARTSGETQYF,TGTGCCAGCGCCCGGACATCTGGGGAGACCCAGTACTTC
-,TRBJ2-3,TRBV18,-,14,CASRHRASTDTQYF,TGTGCCAGCCGCCACAGGGCGAGCACAGATACGCAGTATTTT
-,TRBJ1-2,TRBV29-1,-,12,CSVARSDYGYTF,TGCAGCGTTGCAAGGAGCGACTATGGCTACACCTTC
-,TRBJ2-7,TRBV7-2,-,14,CASSSPGTLNEQYF,TGTGCCAGCAGCTCGCCAGGGACTCTCAACGAGCAGTACTTC
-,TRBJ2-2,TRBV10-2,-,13,CASSAATTGELFF,TGCGCCAGCAGCGCTGCGACCACCGGGGAGCTGTTTTTT
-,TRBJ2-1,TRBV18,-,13,CASSPGGPIEQFF,TGTGCCAGCTCACCGGGGGGGCCGATTGAGCAGTTCTTC